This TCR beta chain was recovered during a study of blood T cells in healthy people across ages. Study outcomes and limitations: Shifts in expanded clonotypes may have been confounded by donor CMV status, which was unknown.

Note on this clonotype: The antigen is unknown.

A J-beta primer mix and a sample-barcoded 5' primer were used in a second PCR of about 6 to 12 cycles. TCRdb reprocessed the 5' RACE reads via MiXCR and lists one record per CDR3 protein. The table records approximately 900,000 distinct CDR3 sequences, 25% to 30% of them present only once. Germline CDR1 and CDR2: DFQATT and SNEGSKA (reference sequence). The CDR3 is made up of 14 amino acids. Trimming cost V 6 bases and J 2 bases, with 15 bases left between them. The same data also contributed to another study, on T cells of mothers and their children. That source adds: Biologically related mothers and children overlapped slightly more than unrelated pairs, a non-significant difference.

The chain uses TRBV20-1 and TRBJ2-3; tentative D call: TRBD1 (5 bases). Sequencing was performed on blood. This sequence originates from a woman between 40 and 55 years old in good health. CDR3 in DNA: TGCAGTGCGATAAAACAGGAGAACACAGATACGCAGTATTTT. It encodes CSAIKQENTDTQYF.